Below, one T cell receptor (beta chain) is given with its context. The data derive from a study of cytomegalovirus exposure and HLA in healthy donors. This PCR relied on a set of 60 Vbeta primers and 13 Jbeta primers. TCRdb's copy holds only in-frame clones and misses some; the assay was immunoSEQ multiplex PCR. The sample yields approximately 240,000 clones, around four fifths seen once. Donors had nominal health at sampling but likely had unrecorded immune exposures. There are 17 residues in the CDR3. The V end was cut by 5 bases, the J end by 4 bases, with 21 bases between. Germline CDR1 and CDR2: MDHEN and SYDVKM.

The chain is built from TRBV28 and TRBJ1-3; the D gene is possibly TRBD1 (6 bases). The sample was PBMCs. The clonotype originates from a woman aged 55-69 years in good health and CMV-seropositive. The CDR3 DNA reads TGTGCCAGCAGTACCCCGACAGGCCTTCTGGGAGGAAACACCATATATTTT. Protein sequence: CASSTPTGLLGGNTIYF.